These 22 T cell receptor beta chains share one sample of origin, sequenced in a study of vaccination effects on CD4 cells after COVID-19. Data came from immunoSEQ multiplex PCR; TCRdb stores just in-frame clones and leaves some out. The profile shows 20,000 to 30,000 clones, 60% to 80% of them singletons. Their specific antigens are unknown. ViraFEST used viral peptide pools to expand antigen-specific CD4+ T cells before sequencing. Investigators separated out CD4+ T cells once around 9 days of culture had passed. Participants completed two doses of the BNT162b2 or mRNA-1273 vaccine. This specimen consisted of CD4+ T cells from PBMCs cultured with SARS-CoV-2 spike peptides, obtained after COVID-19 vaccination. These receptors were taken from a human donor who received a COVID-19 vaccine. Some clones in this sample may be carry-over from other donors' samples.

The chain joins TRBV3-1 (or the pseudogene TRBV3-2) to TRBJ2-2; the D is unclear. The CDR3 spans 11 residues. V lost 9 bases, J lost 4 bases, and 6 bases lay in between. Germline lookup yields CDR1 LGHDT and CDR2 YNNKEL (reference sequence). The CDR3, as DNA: TGTGCCAGTACCGGCACCGGGGAGCTGTTTTTT. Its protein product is CASTGTGELFF.

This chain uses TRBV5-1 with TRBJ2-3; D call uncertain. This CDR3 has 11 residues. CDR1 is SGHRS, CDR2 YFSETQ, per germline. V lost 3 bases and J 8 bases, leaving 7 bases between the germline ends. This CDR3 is CASSSPGTQYF. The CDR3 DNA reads TGCGCCAGCAGCTCCCCAGGTACGCAGTATTTT.

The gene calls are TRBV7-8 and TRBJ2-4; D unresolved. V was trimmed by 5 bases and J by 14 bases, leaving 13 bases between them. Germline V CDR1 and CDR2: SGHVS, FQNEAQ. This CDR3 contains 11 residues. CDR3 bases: TGTGCCAGCAGCGCCGGGCATAGAAAGTACTTC. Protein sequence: CASSAGHRKYF.

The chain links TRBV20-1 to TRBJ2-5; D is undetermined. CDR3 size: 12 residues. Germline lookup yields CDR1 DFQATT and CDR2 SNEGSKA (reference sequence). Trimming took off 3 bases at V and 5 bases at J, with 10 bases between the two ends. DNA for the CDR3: TGCAGTGCTAGTTTATCCGCCGAGACCCAGTACTTC. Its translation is CSASLSAETQYF.

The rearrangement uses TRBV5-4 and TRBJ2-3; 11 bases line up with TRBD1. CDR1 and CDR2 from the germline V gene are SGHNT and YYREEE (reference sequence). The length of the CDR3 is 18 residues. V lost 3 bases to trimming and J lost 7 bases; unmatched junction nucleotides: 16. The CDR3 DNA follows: TGTGCCAGCAGCTCGGAGATAGGACCGGGACAGGGGGGCAATACGCAGTATTTT. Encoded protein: CASSSEIGPGQGGNTQYF. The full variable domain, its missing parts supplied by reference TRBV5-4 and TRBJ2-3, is ETGVTQSPTHLIKTRGQQVTLRCSSQSGHNTVSWYQQALGQGPQFIFQYYREEENGRGNFPPRFSGLQFPNYSSELNVNALELDDSALYLCASSSEIGPGQGGNTQYFGPGTRLTVL.

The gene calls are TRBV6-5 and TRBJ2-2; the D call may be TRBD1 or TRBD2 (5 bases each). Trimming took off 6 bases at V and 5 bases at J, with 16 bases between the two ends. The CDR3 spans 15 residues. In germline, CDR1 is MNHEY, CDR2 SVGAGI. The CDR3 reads CASSSGALGTGELFF. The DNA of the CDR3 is TGTGCCAGCAGCTCCGGGGCCCTGGGTACCGGGGAGCTGTTTTTT.

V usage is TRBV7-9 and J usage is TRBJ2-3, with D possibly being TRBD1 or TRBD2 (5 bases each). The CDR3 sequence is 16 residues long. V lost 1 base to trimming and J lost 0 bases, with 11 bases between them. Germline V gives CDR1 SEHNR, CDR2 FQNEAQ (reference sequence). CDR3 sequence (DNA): TGTGCCAGCAGCTTAGGATCCGGGGCTAGCACAGATACGCAGTATTTT. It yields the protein CASSLGSGASTDTQYF.

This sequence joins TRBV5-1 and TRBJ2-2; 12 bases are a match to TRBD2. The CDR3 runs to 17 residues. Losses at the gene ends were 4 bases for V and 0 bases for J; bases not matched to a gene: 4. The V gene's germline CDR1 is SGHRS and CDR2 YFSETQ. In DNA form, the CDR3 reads TGCGCCAGCAGCCCCCTAGCGGGGGGGGCGAACACCGGGGAGCTGTTTTTT. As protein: CASSPLAGGANTGELFF.

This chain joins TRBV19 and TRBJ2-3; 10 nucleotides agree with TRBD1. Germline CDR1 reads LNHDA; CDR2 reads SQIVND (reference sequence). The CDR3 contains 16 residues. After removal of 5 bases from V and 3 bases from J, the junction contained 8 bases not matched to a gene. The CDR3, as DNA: TGTGCCAGTAGTCCTTGGACAGGGGGTATGACAGATACGCAGTATTTT. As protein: CASSPWTGGMTDTQYF.

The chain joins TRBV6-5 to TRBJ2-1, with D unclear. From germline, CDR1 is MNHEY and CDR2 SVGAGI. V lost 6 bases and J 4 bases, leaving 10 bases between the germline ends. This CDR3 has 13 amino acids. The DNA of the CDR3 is TGTGCCAGCAGCAACCCCCCTTACAATGAGCAGTTCTTC. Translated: CASSNPPYNEQFF.

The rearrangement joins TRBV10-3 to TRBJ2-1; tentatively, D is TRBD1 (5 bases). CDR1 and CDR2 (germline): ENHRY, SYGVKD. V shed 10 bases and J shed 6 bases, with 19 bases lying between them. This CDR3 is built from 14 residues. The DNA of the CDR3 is TGTGCCACCTCAGGGCTCTCAACGGCCAATGAGCAGTTCTTC. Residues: CATSGLSTANEQFF.

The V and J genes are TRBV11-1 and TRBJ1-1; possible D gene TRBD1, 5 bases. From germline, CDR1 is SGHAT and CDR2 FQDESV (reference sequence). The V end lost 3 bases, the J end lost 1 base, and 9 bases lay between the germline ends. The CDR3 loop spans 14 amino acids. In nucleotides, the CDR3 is TGTGCCAGCAGCTTTATTAGGGGGAACACTGAAGCTTTCTTT. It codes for CASSFIRGNTEAFF.

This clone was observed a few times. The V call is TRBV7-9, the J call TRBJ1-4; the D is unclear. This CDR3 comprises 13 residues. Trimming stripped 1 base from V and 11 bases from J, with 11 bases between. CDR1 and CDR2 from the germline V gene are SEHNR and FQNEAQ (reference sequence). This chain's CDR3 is CASSLVPLGKLFF. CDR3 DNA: TGTGCCAGCAGCTTAGTTCCCTTGGGGAAACTGTTTTTT.

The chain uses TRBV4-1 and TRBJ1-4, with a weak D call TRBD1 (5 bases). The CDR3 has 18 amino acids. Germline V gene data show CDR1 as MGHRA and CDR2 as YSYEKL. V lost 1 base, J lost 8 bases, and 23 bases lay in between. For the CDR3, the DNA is TGCGCCAGCAGCCAAGGGGACCGGGTTCCACGCCGCCGGGAAAAACTGTTTTTT. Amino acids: CASSQGDRVPRRREKLFF.

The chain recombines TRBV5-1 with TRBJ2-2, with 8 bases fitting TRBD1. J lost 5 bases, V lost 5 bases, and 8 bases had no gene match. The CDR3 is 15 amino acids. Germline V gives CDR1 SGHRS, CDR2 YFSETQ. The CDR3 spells CASSDAQGATGELFF. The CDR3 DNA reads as TGCGCCAGCAGTGATGCTCAGGGGGCTACCGGGGAGCTGTTTTTT.

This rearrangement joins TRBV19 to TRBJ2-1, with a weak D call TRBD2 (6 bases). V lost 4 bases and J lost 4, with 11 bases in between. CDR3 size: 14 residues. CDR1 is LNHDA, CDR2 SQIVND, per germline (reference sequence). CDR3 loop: CASSSEEGYNEQFF. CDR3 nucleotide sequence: TGTGCCAGTAGTAGCGAGGAGGGGTACAATGAGCAGTTCTTC.

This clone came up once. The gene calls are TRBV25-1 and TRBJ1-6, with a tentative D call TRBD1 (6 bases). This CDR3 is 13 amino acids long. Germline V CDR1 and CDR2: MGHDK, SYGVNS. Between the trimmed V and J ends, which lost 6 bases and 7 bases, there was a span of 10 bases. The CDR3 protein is CASRTGSNSPLHF. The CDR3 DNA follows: TGTGCCAGCAGAACAGGGTCCAATTCACCCCTCCACTTT.

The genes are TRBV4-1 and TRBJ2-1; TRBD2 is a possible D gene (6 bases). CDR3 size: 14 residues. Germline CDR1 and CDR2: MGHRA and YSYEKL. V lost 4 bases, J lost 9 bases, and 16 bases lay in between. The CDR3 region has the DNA TGCGCCAGCAGCCCCTCCGAGACTAGGTTTGAGCAGTTCTTC. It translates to CASSPSETRFEQFF.

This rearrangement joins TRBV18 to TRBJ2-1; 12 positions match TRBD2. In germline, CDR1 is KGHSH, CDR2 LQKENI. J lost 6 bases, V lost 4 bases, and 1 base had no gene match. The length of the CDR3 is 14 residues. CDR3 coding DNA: TGTGCCAGCTCACTGACTAGCGGGAGCAATGAGCAGTTCTTC. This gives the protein CASSLTSGSNEQFF.

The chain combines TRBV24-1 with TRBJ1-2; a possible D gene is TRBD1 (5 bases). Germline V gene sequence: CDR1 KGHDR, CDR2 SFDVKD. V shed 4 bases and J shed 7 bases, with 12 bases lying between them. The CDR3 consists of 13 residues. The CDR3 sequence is CATSDLPRGGYTF. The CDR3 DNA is TGTGCCACCAGTGACCTCCCAAGGGGTGGCTACACCTTC.

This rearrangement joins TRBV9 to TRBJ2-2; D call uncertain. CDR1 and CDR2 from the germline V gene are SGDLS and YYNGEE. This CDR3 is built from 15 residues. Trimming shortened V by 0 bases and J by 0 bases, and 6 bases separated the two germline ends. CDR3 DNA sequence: TGTGCCAGCAGCGTAGTCAGTTCGAACACCGGGGAGCTGTTTTTT. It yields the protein CASSVVSSNTGELFF.

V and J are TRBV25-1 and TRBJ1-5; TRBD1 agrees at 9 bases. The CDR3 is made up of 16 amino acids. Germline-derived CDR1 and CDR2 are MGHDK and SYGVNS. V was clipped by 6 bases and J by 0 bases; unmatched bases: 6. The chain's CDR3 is CASSPGTGTSNQPQHF. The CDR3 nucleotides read TGTGCCAGCAGCCCCGGGACAGGGACTAGCAATCAGCCCCAGCATTTT.